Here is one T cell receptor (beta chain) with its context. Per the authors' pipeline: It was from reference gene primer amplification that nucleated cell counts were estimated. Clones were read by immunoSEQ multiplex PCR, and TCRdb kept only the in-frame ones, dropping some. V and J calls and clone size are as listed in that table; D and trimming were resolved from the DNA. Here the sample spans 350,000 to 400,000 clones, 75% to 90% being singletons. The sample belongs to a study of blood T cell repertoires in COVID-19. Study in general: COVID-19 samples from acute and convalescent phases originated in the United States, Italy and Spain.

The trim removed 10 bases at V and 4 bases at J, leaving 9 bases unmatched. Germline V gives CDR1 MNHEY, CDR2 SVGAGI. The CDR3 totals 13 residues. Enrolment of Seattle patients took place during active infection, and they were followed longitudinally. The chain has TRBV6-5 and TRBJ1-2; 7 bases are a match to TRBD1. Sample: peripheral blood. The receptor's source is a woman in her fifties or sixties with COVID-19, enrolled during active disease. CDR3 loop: CATLTGDPYGYTF. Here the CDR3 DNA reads TGTGCCACTCTTACAGGGGACCCCTATGGCTACACCTTC.